This T cell receptor beta chain was observed in a study of regulatory T cells in long-lasting Graves disease. This clonotype was counted a few times. The TCR beta library used iRepertoire HTBI primers with Arm-PCR amplification of CDR3. TCRdb re-analysed the multiplex PCR reads in MiXCR, keeping a single row per CDR3 protein. The table lists roughly 260,000 distinct CDR3 sequences, roughly 18% of them singletons, with less than 15% in the top ten. From germline, CDR1 is MNHNS and CDR2 SASEGT. The CDR3 spans 16 residues. V shed 6 bases and J shed 5 bases, with 17 bases lying between them. Time point described: newly diagnosed GD, antithyroid drugs for less than 3 months. Construction of the TCR library relied on RNA isolated from PBMCs. These data also featured in a second study, about T cells in Graves' hyperthyroidism and ophthalmopathy.

Sequencing was performed on peripheral blood mononuclear cells (PBMCs), taken at new diagnosis, from a patient treated with antithyroid drugs. This clonotype was sampled from a woman in her 30s with Graves disease. The rearrangement links TRBV6-1 to TRBJ1-6; no clear D gene. The CDR3 bases are TGTGCCAGCAGACCGGGCCCTAGAACGGATAATTCACCCCTCCACTTT. As protein: CASRPGPRTDNSPLHF.